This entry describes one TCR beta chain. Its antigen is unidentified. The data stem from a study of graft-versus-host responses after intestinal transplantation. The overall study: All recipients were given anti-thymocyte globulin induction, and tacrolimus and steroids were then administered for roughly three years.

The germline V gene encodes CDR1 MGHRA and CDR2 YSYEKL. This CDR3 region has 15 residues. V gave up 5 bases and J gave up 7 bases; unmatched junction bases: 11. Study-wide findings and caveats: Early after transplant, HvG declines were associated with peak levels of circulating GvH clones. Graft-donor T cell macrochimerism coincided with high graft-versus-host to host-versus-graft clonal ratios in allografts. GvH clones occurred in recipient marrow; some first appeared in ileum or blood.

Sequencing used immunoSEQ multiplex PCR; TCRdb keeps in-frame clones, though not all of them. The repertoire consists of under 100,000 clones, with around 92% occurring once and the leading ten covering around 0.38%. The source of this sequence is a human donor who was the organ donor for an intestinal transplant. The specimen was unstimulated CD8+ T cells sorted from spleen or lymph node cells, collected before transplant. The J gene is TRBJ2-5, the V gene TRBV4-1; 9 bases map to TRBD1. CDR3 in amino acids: CASSAPGQGSPTQYF. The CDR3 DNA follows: TGCGCCAGCAGCGCACCGGGACAGGGTTCCCCGACCCAGTACTTC.